These 24 T cell receptor beta chains originate from one sample sequenced in a study of blood T cell repertoires in COVID-19. TCRdb keeps only in-frame clones here, not all; method: immunoSEQ multiplex PCR. This table holds under 450,000 clones, about 86% found once. The sample comprised peripheral blood. Every receptor here comes from a woman aged 60-75 years with COVID-19, enrolled during active disease.

This clone was counted once. The rearrangement links TRBV6-1 to TRBJ1-5; D unresolved. The germline V and J ends were trimmed by 1 base and 6 bases, with 7 bases remaining between them. This CDR3 is built from 13 residues. Per germline, CDR1 MNHNS and CDR2 SASEGT. The CDR3 sequence: CASSEVSGQPQHF. DNA of the CDR3: TGTGCCAGCAGTGAAGTATCCGGTCAGCCCCAGCATTTT.

This chain connects TRBV9 to TRBJ2-3; D unresolved. The CDR3 sequence is 13 residues long. In germline, CDR1 is SGDLS, CDR2 YYNGEE. The V gene lost 4 bases and the J gene lost 5 bases, with 11 bases spanning the gap. The CDR3 region is CASSPSPGDTQYF. For the CDR3, the DNA is TGTGCCAGCAGCCCCTCCCCCGGAGATACGCAGTATTTT.

V usage is TRBV9 and J usage is TRBJ2-3; 7 nucleotides agree with TRBD2. With V trimmed by 0 bases and J by 4 bases, 8 bases remained unmatched. The CDR3 extends over 16 amino acids. From germline, CDR1 is SGDLS and CDR2 YYNGEE. The DNA for the CDR3 is TGTGCCAGCAGCGTAGTCGCGGGGGATAGGTCAGATACGCAGTATTTT. Translating gives CASSVVAGDRSDTQYF.

This clone was picked up one time. The chain is built from TRBV25-1 and TRBJ1-6, with 7 bases that match TRBD1. V was clipped by 4 bases and J by 10 bases; unmatched bases: 7. The CDR3 runs to 14 residues. Germline lookup yields CDR1 MGHDK and CDR2 SYGVNS. CDR3 sequence: CASSGQGGESPLHF. The CDR3 DNA is TGTGCCAGCAGTGGTCAGGGGGGAGAATCACCCCTCCACTTT.

The genes are TRBV4-2 and TRBJ2-7; TRBD2 matches 7 bases. CDR1 and CDR2 (germline): LGHNA, YNFKEQ. After removal of 4 bases from V and 3 bases from J, the junction contained 6 bases not matched to a gene. CDR3 length: 14 residues. The CDR3 sequence is CASSRDRDYYEQYF. In nucleotides, the CDR3 is TGTGCCAGCAGCCGAGACCGGGACTACTACGAGCAGTACTTC.

The table lists this clone with a few counts. The rearrangement uses TRBV5-1 and TRBJ1-2; TRBD1 matches at 7 bases. Germline V gene sequence: CDR1 SGHRS, CDR2 YFSETQ. The V segment lost 1 base and the J segment 9 bases; nucleotides outside the gene matches: 6. The CDR3 loop spans 13 amino acids. CDR3 loop: CASSLTGADSYTF. CDR3 DNA sequence: TGCGCCAGCAGCTTGACAGGGGCCGACAGCTACACCTTC.

This clone occurred once. The rearrangement joins TRBV21-1 to TRBJ2-7; the D call TRBD2 from the table was never checked on the DNA. TRBV21-1 is termed a pseudogene. CDR3 length: 13 residues. CDR3 sequence: CASSKVEGHEQYF. In DNA form, the CDR3 reads TGTGCCAGCAGCAAAGTCGAGGGCCACGAGCAGTACTTC.

This chain joins TRBV4-3 and TRBJ2-1; D not resolved. This CDR3 spans 13 amino acids. The V gene lost 5 bases and the J gene lost 6 bases, with 11 bases spanning the gap. Germline V gives CDR1 LGHNA, CDR2 YSLEER. CDR3 region: CASSSLEVNEQFF. Written as DNA, the CDR3 is TGCGCCAGCAGCTCCTTAGAGGTCAATGAGCAGTTCTTC.

The CDR3 reads CASSLYGQGANEQFF. The DNA for the CDR3 is TGTGCCAGCAGTTTATACGGACAGGGGGCAAATGAGCAGTTCTTC. The chain uses TRBV27 and TRBJ2-1, with 11 bases lining up with TRBD1. CDR1 MNHEY and CDR2 SMNVEV come from the germline V gene (reference sequence). The CDR3 is 15 amino acids. The J segment lost 7 bases and the V segment lost 1 base, leaving 3 bases of the junction unmatched.

The chain's CDR3 is CASSFGRGSYEQYF. DNA of the CDR3: TGTGCCAGCAGCTTTGGCCGAGGTTCCTACGAGCAGTACTTC. The chain employs TRBV7-6 and TRBJ2-7, with unresolved D. The CDR3 totals 14 residues. V gave up 3 bases and J gave up 1 base, with 10 bases separating them. CDR1 is SGHVS, CDR2 FNYEAQ, per germline.

The count of this clone is one. CDR3 sequence (DNA): TGTGCCAGCTCGGAACAGGGGTCCCCCTACGAGCAGTACTTC. Translated: CASSEQGSPYEQYF. The chain uses TRBV18 and TRBJ2-7, with 7 bases lining up with TRBD1. This CDR3 has 14 amino acids. V gave up 6 bases and J gave up 2 bases; unmatched junction bases: 7. Germline V CDR1 and CDR2: KGHSH, LQKENI. The full variable domain, completed using reference TRBV18 and TRBJ2-7, is NAGVMQNPRHLVRRRGQEARLRCSPMKGHSHVYWYRQLPEEGLKFMVYLQKENIIDESGMPKERFSAEFPKEGPSILRIQQVVRGDSAAYFCASSEQGSPYEQYFGPGTRLTVT.

The gene calls are TRBV6-5 and TRBJ1-4; 8 nucleotides align to TRBD1. Per germline, CDR1 MNHEY and CDR2 SVGAGI. Trimming cost V 3 bases and J 8 bases; bases outside gene matches: 8. The CDR3 runs to 15 residues. This CDR3 is CASSYSGQGGEKLFF. The CDR3 nucleotides are TGTGCCAGCAGTTATTCTGGACAGGGCGGAGAAAAACTGTTTTTT.

The CDR3 DNA is TGTGCCAGCAGCTTAGGAGGCTACTCCACTGAAGCTTTCTTT. Its translation is CASSLGGYSTEAFF. The chain is built from TRBV7-8 and TRBJ1-1; D is unclear. CDR1 is SGHVS and CDR2 is FQNEAQ in the germline V gene. This CDR3 has 14 amino acids. Trimming shortened V by 1 base and J by 4 bases, and 10 bases separated the two germline ends.

The chain carries TRBV5-6 and TRBJ1-5; 11 bases align to TRBD1. Per germline, CDR1 SGHDT and CDR2 YYEEEE. The CDR3 length is 17 residues. Trimming removed 2 bases from V and 0 bases from J; junction bases left unmatched: 4. The CDR3 sequence is CASSFGQGAYSNQPQHF. In DNA, the CDR3 is TGTGCCAGCAGCTTCGGACAGGGGGCTTATAGCAATCAGCCCCAGCATTTT.

This clone showed up just once. The chain is built from TRBV9 and TRBJ2-3; 7 nucleotides agree with TRBD2. CDR1 and CDR2 from the germline V gene are SGDLS and YYNGEE. The CDR3 has 17 residues. V lost 4 bases, J lost 2 bases, and 13 bases stayed unmatched. CDR3 coding DNA: TGTGCCAGCAGCCTAACGTGGGCTAGCGGATACACAGATACGCAGTATTTT. Translated: CASSLTWASGYTDTQYF. Full variable domain (missing parts from reference TRBV9 and TRBJ2-3): DSGVTQTPKHLITATGQRVTLRCSPRSGDLSVYWYQQSLDQGLQFLIQYYNGEERAKGNILERFSAQQFPDLHSELNLSSLELGDSALYFCASSLTWASGYTDTQYFGPGTRLTVL.

Remarks on this clone: The sample contains more than one DNA sequence encoding this CDR3. The CDR3 is CASSYSSGGVGELFF. The DNA for the CDR3 is TGTGCCAGCAGTTACTCTAGCGGGGGTGTTGGGGAGCTGTTTTTT. This chain joins TRBV6-5 and TRBJ2-2; 9 bases fit TRBD2. This CDR3 contains 15 residues. The trim removed 0 bases at V and 8 bases at J, leaving 4 bases unmatched. The germline V gene encodes CDR1 MNHEY and CDR2 SVGAGI.

This clone appeared a few times. This chain connects TRBV25-1 to TRBJ1-3; no reliable D call. The CDR3 is made up of 15 amino acids. V lost 3 bases and J lost 4, with 13 bases in between. Germline V lookup: CDR1 MGHDK, CDR2 SYGVNS. The CDR3 here is CASSDSPSMGNTIYF. The CDR3 DNA reads as TGTGCCAGCAGTGATTCTCCCTCTATGGGAAACACCATATATTTT.

This clone has a single count. The V call is TRBV6-6, the J call TRBJ1-1, with D possibly matching TRBD1 (5 bases). Germline V gene lookup returns CDR1 MNHNY and CDR2 SVGAGI (reference sequence). Trimming stripped 0 bases from V and 4 bases from J, with 9 bases between. The CDR3 contains 14 residues. CDR3 bases: TGTGCCAGCAGTTACTCGGAGGGGACCACTGAAGCTTTCTTT. Its protein is CASSYSEGTTEAFF.

The chain couples TRBV19 to TRBJ1-5; D remains unclear. The V and J ends lost 5 bases and 2 bases respectively, with 13 bases between them. The CDR3 loop spans 15 amino acids. Per germline, CDR1 LNHDA and CDR2 SQIVND (reference sequence). CDR3 in amino acids: CASSYDGSGNQPQHF. CDR3 nucleotides: TGTGCCAGTAGTTACGACGGGAGTGGCAATCAGCCCCAGCATTTT.

The chain couples TRBV5-1 to TRBJ1-2; TRBD1 agrees at 9 bases. Trimming cost V 4 bases and J 6 bases; bases outside gene matches: 7. CDR1 SGHRS and CDR2 YFSETQ come from the germline V gene. CDR3 length equals 14 residues. The CDR3 DNA reads as TGCGCCAGCAGCCCCGGGACAGGGAGGAATGGCTACACCTTC. Encoded protein: CASSPGTGRNGYTF.

The sample holds one count of this clone. This CDR3 reads CASSPPDRMSYEQYF. CDR3 in DNA: TGTGCCAGCAGCCCCCCGGACAGGATGTCCTACGAGCAGTACTTC. The rearrangement uses TRBV7-9 and TRBJ2-7; 7 nucleotides match TRBD1. This CDR3 has 15 residues. V lost 5 bases and J lost 1; bases outside the gene matches: 8. Germline V gives CDR1 SEHNR, CDR2 FQNEAQ (reference sequence).

This rearrangement joins TRBV10-3 to TRBJ1-5; no clear D. The germline CDR1 and CDR2 sequences are ENHRY and SYGVKD. The CDR3 sequence is 12 residues long. V was pared by 5 bases and J by 5 bases, with 7 bases between. The CDR3 sequence is CAISRTDQPQHF. CDR3 DNA sequence: TGTGCCATCAGTCGAACTGATCAGCCCCAGCATTTT.

This rearrangement joins TRBV18 to TRBJ2-5, with TRBD2 as a possible D gene (6 bases). CDR1 KGHSH and CDR2 LQKENI come from the germline V gene. V was pared by 3 bases and J by 5 bases, with 10 bases between. This CDR3 is built from 13 residues. CDR3 nucleotides: TGTGCCAGCTCACCCCCGGCGGGGGAGACCCAGTACTTC. It yields the protein CASSPPAGETQYF.

V and J are TRBV13 and TRBJ2-5; 11 bases match TRBD2. Germline lookup yields CDR1 PRHDT and CDR2 FYEKMQ (reference sequence). The ends lost 6 bases at V and 5 bases at J; junction bases unmatched: 14. CDR3 length: 17 residues. The CDR3 DNA follows: TGTGCCAGCAGTCCCCACTCCCTAGCGGGGGGCCCGGAGACCCAGTACTTC. It yields the protein CASSPHSLAGGPETQYF. The variable domain in full, completed from reference TRBV13 and TRBJ2-5, reads AAGVIQSPRHLIKEKRETATLKCYPIPRHDTVYWYQQGPGQDPQFLISFYEKMQSDKGSIPDRFSAQQFSDYHSELNMSSLELGDSALYFCASSPHSLAGGPETQYFGPGTRLLVL.